This TCR beta chain was obtained from a study of T cell responses to AZD1222 COVID-19 vaccine. Study information: Whether given at about 4 or about 12 weeks, second doses were pooled.

Method: immunoSEQ multiplex PCR; TCRdb's copy keeps in-frame clones and lacks some. In the table there are some 120,000 clones, less than 90% of which are singletons. Whole-study findings and limits: In a largely white British group with more females than males, clonal diversity was possibly underestimated. Unmutated regions of variants are reportedly targeted by nearly half of spike-specific TCRs. Among AZD1222 vaccinees, only six or seven were seropositive at baseline.

Regarding this clone: Its antigen is currently unknown.

Per the germline V gene, CDR1 is MNHEY and CDR2 is SVGAGI. After removal of 0 bases from V and 10 bases from J, the junction contained 8 bases not matched to a gene. This CDR3 has 15 amino acids. This clonotype was obtained from an adult in good health. The V and J genes are TRBV6-5 and TRBJ1-4; TRBD1 matches at 7 bases. The sequences come from peripheral blood, collected on day 0 of AZD1222 vaccination. CDR3 coding DNA: TGTGCCAGCAGTTACTCGGGACAGCCCGGAGGAAAACTGTTTTTT. This codes for CASSYSGQPGGKLFF.